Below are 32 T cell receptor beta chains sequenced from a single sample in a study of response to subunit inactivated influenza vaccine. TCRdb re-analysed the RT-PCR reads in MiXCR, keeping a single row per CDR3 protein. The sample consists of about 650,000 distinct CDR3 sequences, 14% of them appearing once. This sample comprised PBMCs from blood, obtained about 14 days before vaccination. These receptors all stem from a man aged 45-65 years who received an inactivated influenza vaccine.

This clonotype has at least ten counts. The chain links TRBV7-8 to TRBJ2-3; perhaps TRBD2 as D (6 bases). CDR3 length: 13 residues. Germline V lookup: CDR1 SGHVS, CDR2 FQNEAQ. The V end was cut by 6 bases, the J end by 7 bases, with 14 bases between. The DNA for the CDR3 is TGTGCCAGCAGTCCCGGACTATTCAATACGCAGTATTTT. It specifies CASSPGLFNTQYF.

The CDR3 loop is CSVDLLGSSATDTQYF. As DNA, the CDR3 is TGCAGCGTTGACCTCTTGGGTAGCAGCGCCACAGATACGCAGTATTTT. The rearrangement links TRBV29-1 to TRBJ2-3; D unresolved. Germline V gene data show CDR1 as SQVTM and CDR2 as ANQGSEA. Trimming shortened V by 3 bases and J by 2 bases, and 18 bases separated the two germline ends. There are 16 residues in the CDR3.

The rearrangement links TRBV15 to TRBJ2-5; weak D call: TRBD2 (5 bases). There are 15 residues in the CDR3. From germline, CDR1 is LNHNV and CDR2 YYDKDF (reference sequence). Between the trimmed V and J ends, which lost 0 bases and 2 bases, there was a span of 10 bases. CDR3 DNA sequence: TGTGCCACCAGCAGAGAAGGACTTGCACAAGAGACCCAGTACTTC. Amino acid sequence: CATSREGLAQETQYF.

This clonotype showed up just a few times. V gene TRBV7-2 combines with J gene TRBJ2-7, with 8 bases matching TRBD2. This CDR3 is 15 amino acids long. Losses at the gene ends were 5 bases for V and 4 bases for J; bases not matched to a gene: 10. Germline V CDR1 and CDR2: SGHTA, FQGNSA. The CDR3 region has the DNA TGTGCCAGCAGCCCCTCGAGCGGGGGAGGGTACGAGCAGTACTTC. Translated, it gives CASSPSSGGGYEQYF.

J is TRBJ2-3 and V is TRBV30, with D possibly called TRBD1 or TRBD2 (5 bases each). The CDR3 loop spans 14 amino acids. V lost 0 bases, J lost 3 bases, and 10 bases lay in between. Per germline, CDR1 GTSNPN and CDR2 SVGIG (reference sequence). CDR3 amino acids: CAWSVTWGTDTQYF. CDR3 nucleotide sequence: TGTGCCTGGAGTGTAACGTGGGGGACAGATACGCAGTATTTT.

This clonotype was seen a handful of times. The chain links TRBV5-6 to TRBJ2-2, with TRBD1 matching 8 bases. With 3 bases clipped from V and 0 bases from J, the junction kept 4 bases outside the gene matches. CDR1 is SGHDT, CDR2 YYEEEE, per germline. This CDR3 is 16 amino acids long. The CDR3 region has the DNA TGTGCCAGCAGCTGGGGGACAGGCACGAACACCGGGGAGCTGTTTTTT. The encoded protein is CASSWGTGTNTGELFF.

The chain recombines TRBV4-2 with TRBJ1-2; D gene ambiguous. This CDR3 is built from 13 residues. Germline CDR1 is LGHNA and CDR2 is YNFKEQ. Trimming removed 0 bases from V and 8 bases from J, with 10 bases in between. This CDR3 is CASSQDLGPGYTF. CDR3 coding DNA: TGTGCCAGCAGCCAAGATCTCGGCCCGGGCTACACCTTC.

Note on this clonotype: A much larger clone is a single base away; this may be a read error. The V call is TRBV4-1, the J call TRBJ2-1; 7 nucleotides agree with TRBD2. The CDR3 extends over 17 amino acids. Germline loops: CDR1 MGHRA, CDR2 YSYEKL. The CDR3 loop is CASSQGSGLSSYNEQLF. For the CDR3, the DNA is TGCGCCAGCAGCCAAGGATCGGGACTAAGCTCCTACAATGAGCAGTTGTTC.

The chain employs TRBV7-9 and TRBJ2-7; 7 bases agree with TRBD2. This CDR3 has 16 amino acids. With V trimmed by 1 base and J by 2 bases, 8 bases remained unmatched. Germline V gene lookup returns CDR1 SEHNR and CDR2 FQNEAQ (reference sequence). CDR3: CASSLGQAGLAYEQYF. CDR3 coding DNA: TGTGCCAGCAGCTTAGGGCAAGCGGGGCTCGCCTACGAGCAGTACTTC.

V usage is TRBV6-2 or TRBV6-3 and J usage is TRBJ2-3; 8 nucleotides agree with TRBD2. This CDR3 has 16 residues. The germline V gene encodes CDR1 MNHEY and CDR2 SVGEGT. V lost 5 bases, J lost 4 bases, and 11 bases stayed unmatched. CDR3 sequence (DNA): TGTGCCAGCAGTACTACTAGCGGTCCTAGGCCAGATACGCAGTATTTT. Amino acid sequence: CASSTTSGPRPDTQYF.

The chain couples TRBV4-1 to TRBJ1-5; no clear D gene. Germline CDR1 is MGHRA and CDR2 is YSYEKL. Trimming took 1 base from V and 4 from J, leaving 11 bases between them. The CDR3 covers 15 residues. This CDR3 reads CASSQVNSGNQPQHF. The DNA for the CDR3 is TGCGCCAGCAGCCAAGTAAACAGCGGAAATCAGCCCCAGCATTTT.

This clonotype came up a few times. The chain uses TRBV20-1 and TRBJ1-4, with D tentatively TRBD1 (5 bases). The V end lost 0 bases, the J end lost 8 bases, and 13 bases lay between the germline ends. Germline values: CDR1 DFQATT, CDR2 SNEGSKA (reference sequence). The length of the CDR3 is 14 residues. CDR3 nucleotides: TGCAGTGCTAGAGATCCCAGGGTCGGAGAAAAACTGTTTTTT. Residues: CSARDPRVGEKLFF.

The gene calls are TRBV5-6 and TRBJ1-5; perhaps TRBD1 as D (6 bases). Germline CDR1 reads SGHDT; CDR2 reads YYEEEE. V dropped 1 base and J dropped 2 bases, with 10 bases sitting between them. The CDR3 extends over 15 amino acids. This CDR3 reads CASSLRGFGNQPQHF. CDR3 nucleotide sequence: TGTGCCAGCAGCTTGAGGGGGTTTGGCAATCAGCCCCAGCATTTT.

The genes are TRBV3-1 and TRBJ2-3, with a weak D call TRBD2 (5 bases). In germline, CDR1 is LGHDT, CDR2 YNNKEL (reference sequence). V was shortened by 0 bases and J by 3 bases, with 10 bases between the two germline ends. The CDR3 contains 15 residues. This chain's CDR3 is CASSQELAPTDTQYF. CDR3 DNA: TGTGCCAGCAGCCAAGAGCTAGCACCTACAGATACGCAGTATTTT.

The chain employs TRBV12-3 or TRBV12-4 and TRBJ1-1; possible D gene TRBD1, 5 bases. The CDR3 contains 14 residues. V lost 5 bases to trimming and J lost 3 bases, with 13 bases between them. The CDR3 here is CASSQGAGDTEAFF. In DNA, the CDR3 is TGTGCCAGCAGTCAGGGAGCGGGGGACACTGAAGCTTTCTTT.

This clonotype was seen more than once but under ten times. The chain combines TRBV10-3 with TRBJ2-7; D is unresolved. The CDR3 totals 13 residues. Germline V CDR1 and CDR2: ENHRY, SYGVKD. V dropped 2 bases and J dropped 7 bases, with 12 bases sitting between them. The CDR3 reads CAISEPPRREQYF. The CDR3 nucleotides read TGTGCCATCAGTGAGCCGCCCCGTAGAGAGCAGTACTTC.

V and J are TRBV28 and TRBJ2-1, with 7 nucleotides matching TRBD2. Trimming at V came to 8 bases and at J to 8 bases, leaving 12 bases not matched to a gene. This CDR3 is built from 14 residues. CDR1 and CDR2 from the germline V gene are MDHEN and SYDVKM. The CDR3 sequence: CASVRDYQHYEQFF. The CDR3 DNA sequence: TGTGCCAGCGTCCGGGACTACCAGCACTATGAGCAGTTCTTC.

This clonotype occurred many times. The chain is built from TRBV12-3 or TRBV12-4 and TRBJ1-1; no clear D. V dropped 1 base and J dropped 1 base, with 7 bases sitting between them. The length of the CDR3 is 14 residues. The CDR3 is CASSLGPRNTEAFF. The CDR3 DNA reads TGTGCCAGCAGTTTAGGGCCGAGGAACACTGAAGCTTTCTTT.

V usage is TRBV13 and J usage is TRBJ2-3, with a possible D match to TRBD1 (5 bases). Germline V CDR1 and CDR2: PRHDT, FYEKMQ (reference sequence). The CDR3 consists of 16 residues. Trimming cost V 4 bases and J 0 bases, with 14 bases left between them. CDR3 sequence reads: CASSYTSDTSTDTQYF. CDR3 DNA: TGTGCCAGCAGCTATACCTCGGACACGAGCACAGATACGCAGTATTTT.

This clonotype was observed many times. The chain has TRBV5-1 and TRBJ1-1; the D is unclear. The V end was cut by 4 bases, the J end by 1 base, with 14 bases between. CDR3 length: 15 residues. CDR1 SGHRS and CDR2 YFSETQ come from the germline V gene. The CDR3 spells CASSASVRGNTEAFF. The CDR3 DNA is TGCGCCAGCAGCGCCTCGGTGCGGGGGAACACTGAAGCTTTCTTT.

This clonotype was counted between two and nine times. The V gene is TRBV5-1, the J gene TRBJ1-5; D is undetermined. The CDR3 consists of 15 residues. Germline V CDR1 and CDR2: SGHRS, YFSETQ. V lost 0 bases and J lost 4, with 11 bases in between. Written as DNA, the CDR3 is TGCGCCAGCAGCTTGGGACCCCGGGATAATCAGCCCCAGCATTTT. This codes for CASSLGPRDNQPQHF.

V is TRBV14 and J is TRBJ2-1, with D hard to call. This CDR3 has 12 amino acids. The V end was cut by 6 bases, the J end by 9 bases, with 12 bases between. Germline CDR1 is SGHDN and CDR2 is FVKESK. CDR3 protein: CASSLEWSEQFF. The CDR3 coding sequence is TGTGCCAGCAGTCTCGAATGGTCTGAGCAGTTCTTC. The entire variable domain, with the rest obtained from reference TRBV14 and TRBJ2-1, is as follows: EAGVTQFPSHSVIEKGQTVTLRCDPISGHDNLYWYRRVMGKEIKFLLHFVKESKQDESGMPNNRFLAERTGGTYSTLKVQPAELEDSGVYFCASSLEWSEQFFGPGTRLTVL.

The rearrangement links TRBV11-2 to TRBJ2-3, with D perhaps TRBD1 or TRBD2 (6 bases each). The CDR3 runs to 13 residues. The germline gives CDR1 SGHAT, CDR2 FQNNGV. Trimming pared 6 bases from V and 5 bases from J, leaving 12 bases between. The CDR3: CASSGGPKDTQYF. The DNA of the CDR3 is TGTGCCAGCAGTGGGGGGCCGAAAGATACGCAGTATTTT.

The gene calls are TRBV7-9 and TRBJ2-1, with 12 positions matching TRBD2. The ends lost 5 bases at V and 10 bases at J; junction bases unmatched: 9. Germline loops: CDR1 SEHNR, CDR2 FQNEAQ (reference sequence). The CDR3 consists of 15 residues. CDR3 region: CASSKTSGSPIEQFF. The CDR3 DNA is TGTGCCAGCAGCAAGACTAGCGGGAGCCCCATAGAGCAGTTCTTC. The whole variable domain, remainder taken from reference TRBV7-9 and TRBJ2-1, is DTGVSQNPRHKITKRGQNVTFRCDPISEHNRLYWYRQTLGQGPEFLTYFQNEAQLEKSRLLSDRFSAERPKGSFSTLEIQRTEQGDSAMYLCASSKTSGSPIEQFFGPGTRLTVL.

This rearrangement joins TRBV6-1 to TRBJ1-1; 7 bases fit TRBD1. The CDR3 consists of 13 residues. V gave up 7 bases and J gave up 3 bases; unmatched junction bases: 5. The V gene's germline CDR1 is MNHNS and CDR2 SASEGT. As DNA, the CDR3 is TGTGCCAGCAACCCTGACAGGGACACTGAAGCTTTCTTT. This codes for CASNPDRDTEAFF.

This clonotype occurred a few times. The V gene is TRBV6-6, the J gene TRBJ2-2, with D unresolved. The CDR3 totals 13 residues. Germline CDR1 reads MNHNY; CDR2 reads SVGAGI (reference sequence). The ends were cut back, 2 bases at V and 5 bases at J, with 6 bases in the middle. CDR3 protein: CASSYQATGELFF. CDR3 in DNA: TGTGCCAGCAGTTACCAGGCAACCGGGGAGCTGTTTTTT.

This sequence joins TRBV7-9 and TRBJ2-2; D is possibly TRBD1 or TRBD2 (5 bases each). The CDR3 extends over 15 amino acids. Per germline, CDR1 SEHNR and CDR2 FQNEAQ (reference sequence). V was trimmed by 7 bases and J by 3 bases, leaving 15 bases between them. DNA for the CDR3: TGTGCCAGCACCCCGGGACGCGATTACACCGGGGAGCTGTTTTTT. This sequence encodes CASTPGRDYTGELFF.

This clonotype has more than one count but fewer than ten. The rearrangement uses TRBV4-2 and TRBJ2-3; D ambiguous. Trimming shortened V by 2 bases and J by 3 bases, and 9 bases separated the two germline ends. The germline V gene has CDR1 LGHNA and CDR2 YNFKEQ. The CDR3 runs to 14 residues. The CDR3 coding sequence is TGTGCCAGCAGCCAAAGTCAAAGAACAGATACGCAGTATTTT. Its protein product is CASSQSQRTDTQYF.

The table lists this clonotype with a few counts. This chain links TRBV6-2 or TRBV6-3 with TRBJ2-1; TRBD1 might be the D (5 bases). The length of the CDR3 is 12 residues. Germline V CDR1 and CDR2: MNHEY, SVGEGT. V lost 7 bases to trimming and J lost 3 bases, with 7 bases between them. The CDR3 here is CASKGNYNEQFF. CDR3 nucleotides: TGTGCCAGCAAGGGGAACTACAATGAGCAGTTCTTC.

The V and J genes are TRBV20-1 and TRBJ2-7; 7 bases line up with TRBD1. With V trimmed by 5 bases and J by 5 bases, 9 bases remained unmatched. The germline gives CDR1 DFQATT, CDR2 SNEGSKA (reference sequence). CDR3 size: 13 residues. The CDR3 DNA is TGCAGTGCTCCCCTTCAGGGGGTCCACGAGCAGTACTTC. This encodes CSAPLQGVHEQYF.

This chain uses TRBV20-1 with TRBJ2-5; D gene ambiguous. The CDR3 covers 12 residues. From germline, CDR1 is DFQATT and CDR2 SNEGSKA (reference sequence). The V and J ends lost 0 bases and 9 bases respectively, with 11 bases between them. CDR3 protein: CSARDSLVAQYF. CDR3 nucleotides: TGCAGTGCTAGAGATTCATTGGTGGCCCAGTACTTC.

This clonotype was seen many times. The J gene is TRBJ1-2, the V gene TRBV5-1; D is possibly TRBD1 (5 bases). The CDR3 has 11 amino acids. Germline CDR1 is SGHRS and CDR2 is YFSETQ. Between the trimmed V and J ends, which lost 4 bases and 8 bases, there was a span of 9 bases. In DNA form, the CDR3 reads TGCGCCAGCAGCGGATCAGGGGGCTACACCTTC. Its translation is CASSGSGGYTF.